What follows is one TCR beta chain and its context. The entry originates in a study of blood T cell repertoires in COVID-19. About the study: Sites across the United States, Italy and Spain contributed samples from acute and convalescent COVID-19.

The Seattle patients, enrolled during active infection, were followed longitudinally. Original handling: Nucleated cell counts were estimated from reference gene primer amplification. Data came from immunoSEQ multiplex PCR; TCRdb stores just in-frame clones and leaves some out. V and J calls and clone size are as listed in that table; D and trimming were resolved from the DNA. This table holds around 370,000 clones, 85% to 90% found once. CDR1 and CDR2 (germline): SGHRS, YFSETQ. The CDR3 is made up of 13 amino acids. V shed 1 base and J shed 3 bases, with 7 bases lying between them. This receptor was taken from a woman between 45 and 65 years old with COVID-19, enrolled during active disease. The V and J genes are TRBV5-1 and TRBJ2-5, with D maybe TRBD1 (6 bases). Sample: peripheral blood. The CDR3 reads CASSLWTEETQYF. CDR3 in DNA: TGCGCCAGCAGCTTGTGGACAGAAGAGACCCAGTACTTC. The variable domain in full, completed from reference TRBV5-1 and TRBJ2-5, reads KAGVTQTPRYLIKTRGQQVTLSCSPISGHRSVSWYQQTPGQGLQFLFEYFSETQRNKGNFPGRFSGRQFSNSRSEMNVSTLELGDSALYLCASSLWTEETQYFGPGTRLLVL.